A single sample is the source of the 20 T cell receptor beta chains below, sequenced in a study of tumor and adjacent non-tumor tissue in lung cancer. The library came from three nested PCR rounds adapted from ARM-PCR protocols. Via MiXCR, TCRdb re-called the multiplex PCR reads, giving one row per CDR3 protein. The sample has 120,000 or so distinct CDR3 sequences; roughly 64% are singletons. This sample's RNA came from whole unsorted tissue. The material sequenced was lung tumor tissue. These receptors were collected from a man aged 25 to 40 with non-small cell lung cancer.

This clonotype was detected ten times or more. The V gene is TRBV7-8, the J gene TRBJ2-7; D unresolved. CDR1 and CDR2 (germline): SGHVS, FQNEAQ. The V gene lost 1 base and the J gene lost 4 bases, with 8 bases spanning the gap. The CDR3 sequence is 13 residues long. Written as DNA, the CDR3 is TGTGCCAGCAGCTTAGGGTCAGGTTACGAGCAGTACTTC. Its translation is CASSLGSGYEQYF.

In its sample, this clonotype was seen many times. This sequence joins TRBV12-3 or TRBV12-4 and TRBJ1-1; tentative D call: TRBD1 (5 bases). Trimming took 10 bases from V and 2 from J, leaving 14 bases between them. The CDR3 is 13 amino acids. CDR3 amino acids: CAINRQINTEAFF. The CDR3 region has the DNA TGTGCCATTAATAGACAGATTAACACTGAAGCTTTCTTT.

A few counts support this clonotype. A much more abundant neighbour one base away suggests this may be a read error. V usage is TRBV4-1 and J usage is TRBJ1-1; D might be TRBD1 (5 bases). The V and J ends lost 0 bases and 2 bases respectively, with 7 bases between them. CDR3 length: 14 residues. The germline gives CDR1 MGHRA, CDR2 YSYEKL. In nucleotides, the CDR3 is TGCGCCAGCAGCCAAGACAGGGCTAACACTGAAGCTTTCTTT. Translating gives CASSQDRANTEAFF.

The V gene is TRBV5-1, the J gene TRBJ2-7, with D possibly being TRBD2 (6 bases). CDR3 length equals 14 residues. The V gene's germline CDR1 is SGHRS and CDR2 YFSETQ. Trimming took 7 bases from V and 6 from J, leaving 20 bases between them. The CDR3 coding sequence is TGCGCCAGCTACGGAGGAGGGGAGTCTACCGAGCAGTACTTC. Its translation: CASYGGGESTEQYF.

This clonotype is a singleton in its sample. Being one base from a much bigger clone, this may be a read error. The CDR3 region has the DNA TGCAGTGCTTTACAGGGTCTGGGAAAAGAGACCCGGTACTTC. It encodes CSALQGLGKETRYF. The V gene is TRBV20-1, the J gene TRBJ2-5; D perhaps matches TRBD1 (6 bases). This CDR3 contains 14 residues. Germline V CDR1 and CDR2: DFQATT, SNEGSKA (reference sequence).

Concerning this clonotype: Just one base apart from a much larger clone, this may be a read error. The V gene is TRBV12-5, the J gene TRBJ2-7, with D perhaps TRBD2 (5 bases). This CDR3 comprises 14 residues. Deletions cut 3 bases from V and 7 bases from J, with 16 bases between. Germline V gene lookup returns CDR1 LGHNT and CDR2 FRNRAP. The CDR3 DNA reads TGTGCTAGTGGTTTCGGACGGGGTCAAGGGGAGCAGTACTTC. It translates to CASGFGRGQGEQYF.

Concerning this clonotype itself: A much larger clone lies a single base off, so this may be a read error. CDR3 sequence reads: CASSYSPRVKTQYF. The CDR3 coding sequence is TGTGCCAGCAGTTACTCCCCCAGGGTAAAGACCCAGTACTTC. The chain combines TRBV6-5 with TRBJ2-5; a weak D match, TRBD1 (5 bases). The V end was cut by 0 bases, the J end by 6 bases, with 11 bases between. CDR3 size: 14 residues. CDR1 is MNHEY and CDR2 is SVGAGI in the germline V gene.

The chain couples TRBV10-3 to TRBJ1-2, with D possibly matching TRBD1 (6 bases). Germline V lookup: CDR1 ENHRY, CDR2 SYGVKD. The V gene lost 6 bases and the J gene lost 4 bases, with 12 bases spanning the gap. This CDR3 contains 13 residues. DNA for the CDR3: TGTGCCATCAGCTCGGACAGTCTCTATGGCTACACCTTC. It encodes CAISSDSLYGYTF.

The chain links TRBV30 to TRBJ2-3; TRBD2 is a possible D gene (6 bases). V was trimmed by 5 bases and J by 0 bases, leaving 12 bases between them. Germline CDR1 reads GTSNPN; CDR2 reads SVGIG (reference sequence). CDR3 length: 14 amino acids. CDR3 DNA sequence: TGTGCCTGGGGTGGGGGGTATAGCACAGATACGCAGTATTTT. It translates to CAWGGGYSTDTQYF.

This clonotype has just one count. The junction shows a germline mismatch at one end, possibly a read error. The chain combines TRBV11-3 with TRBJ2-5; D ambiguous. Germline loops: CDR1 SGHNT, CDR2 YENEEA. This CDR3 contains 20 residues. CDR3 DNA sequence: TGTGCCAGCAGCTTATTCCCCAGGCTCAGTCGGGTAGTAAGAGAAGAGACCCAGTATTTC. Protein: CASSLFPRLSRVVREETQYF.

The V call is TRBV7-8, the J call TRBJ2-3, with 15 bases matching TRBD2. Germline assignment: CDR1 SGHVS and CDR2 FQNEAQ. V shed 5 bases and J 7 bases; nucleotides not matched to a gene: 4. The CDR3 contains 15 residues. CDR3 coding DNA: TGTGCCAGCAGCCTGGGACTAGCGGGAGGTAATACGCAGTATTTT. This encodes CASSLGLAGGNTQYF.

J is TRBJ2-5 and V is TRBV5-6; D unresolved. This CDR3 contains 13 residues. Per germline, CDR1 SGHDT and CDR2 YYEEEE. The V gene lost 5 bases and the J gene lost 5 bases, with 13 bases spanning the gap. CDR3 region: CASSSDTRETQYF. CDR3 coding DNA: TGTGCCAGCAGTAGTGACACCCGGGAGACCCAGTACTTC.

This clonotype appeared a few times. A much larger clone lies one base from this, so it may be a read error. The gene calls are TRBV20-1 and TRBJ2-3, with D unclear. The CDR3 runs to 13 residues. Germline-derived CDR1 and CDR2 are DFQATT and SNEGSKA (reference sequence). V lost 1 base to trimming and J lost 2 bases, with 7 bases between them. CDR3 amino acids: CSARAWATDTQYF. CDR3 nucleotide sequence: TGCAGTGCTAGAGCGTGGGCCACAGATACGCAGTATTTT.

On this clonotype: At one end, the junction sequence differs from germline, possibly due to a read error. The V call is TRBV4-1, the J call TRBJ2-7, with D hard to call. Germline CDR1 MGHRA, CDR2 YSYEKL. This CDR3 has 15 residues. The CDR3 loop reads CASNRTLGPSYEQYF. As DNA, the CDR3 is TGCGCCAGCAACCGGACCTTGGGCCCGTCCTACGAACAGTACTTC.

A word on this clonotype: A much larger clone lies a single base off, so this may be a read error. This chain links TRBV6-1 with TRBJ2-3, with a possible D match to TRBD2 (6 bases). This CDR3 is 19 amino acids long. Germline lookup yields CDR1 MNHNS and CDR2 SASEGT. The CDR3 loop reads CASRGNPRDFGRGGDMQYF. The CDR3 bases are TGTGCCAGCAGGGGAAACCCCCGGGACTTTGGTCGGGGTGGAGATATGCAGTATTTT.

Turning to this clonotype: This could be a read error, since a much larger clone is one nucleotide away. The chain couples TRBV10-3 to TRBJ2-2; weak D call: TRBD1 (6 bases). Germline CDR1 reads ENHRY; CDR2 reads SYGVKD. With 6 bases removed from V and 0 bases from J, the gap between germline ends came to 8 bases. The CDR3 loop spans 14 amino acids. The CDR3 sequence: CAIRGHANTGELFF. The DNA for the CDR3 is TGTGCCATCAGGGGACATGCGAACACCGGGGAGCTGTTTTTT.

Worth noting for this clonotype: A read error may produce the germline difference seen at one junction end. The V call is TRBV6-2 or TRBV6-3, the J call TRBJ2-1, with 8 bases identical to TRBD2. The germline V gene encodes CDR1 MNHEY and CDR2 SVGEGT. CDR3 length: 14 amino acids. CDR3 nucleotide sequence: TGTGCCGGCAGTTTAGCGGGGTGGCCGAATGAGCAGTTCTTC. Encoded protein: CAGSLAGWPNEQFF.

Concerning this clonotype: Its ends do not fully match the called genes, so a read error is possible. The rearrangement links TRBV5-4 to TRBJ2-5; 8 nucleotides agree with TRBD2. This CDR3 region has 14 residues. Germline V gives CDR1 SGHNT, CDR2 YYREEE (reference sequence). In DNA form, the CDR3 reads TGTGTCAGCAGCTTGCGGGCGGGGGGCGAGACCCAGTACTTC. Protein product: CVSSLRAGGETQYF.

Note on this clonotype: A much larger clone sits a single nucleotide away, making a read error possible. This chain links TRBV20-1 with TRBJ2-2; 10 positions agree with TRBD1. J was trimmed by 7 bases and V by 5 bases; bases with no gene match: 10. This CDR3 has 15 amino acids. CDR1 and CDR2 (germline): DFQATT, SNEGSKA (reference sequence). The CDR3 nucleotides read TGCAGTGCTGGAGCGGGACAGGGGCTCGTCGGGGAGCTGTTTTTT. Amino acid sequence: CSAGAGQGLVGELFF.

As to this clonotype: One end of the junction does not line up with germline, which may come from a read error. The chain couples TRBV20-1 to TRBJ2-1; possibly TRBD1 for D (6 bases). Germline CDR1 DFQATT, CDR2 SNEGSKA (reference sequence). CDR3 size: 12 residues. CDR3 sequence reads: CNARLQGLEQFF. CDR3 DNA sequence: TGTAATGCTAGATTACAGGGTCTTGAGCAGTTCTTC.